Each of the 21 T cell receptor beta chains below was sequenced from the same sample in a study of T cells in Graves' hyperthyroidism and ophthalmopathy. RNA transcripts gave rise to amplified TCR beta CDR3 regions. HTBI primers were used for first-round RT-PCR of the TCR CDR3. TCRdb ran MiXCR on the multiplex PCR reads and lists one entry per CDR3 protein. The sample has 95,000 to 110,000 distinct CDR3 sequences, about 16% seen once. The sample comprised blood. Every receptor here comes from a woman between 50 and 59 years old with Graves' hyperthyroidism.

Notes on this clonotype: Compared with germline, one end of the junction differs, possibly owing to a read error. The V gene is TRBV5-1, the J gene TRBJ2-7; D unresolved. Germline V gene lookup returns CDR1 SGHRS and CDR2 YFSETQ. This CDR3 region has 13 residues. The CDR3: CASSLPEEVEQYF. As DNA, the CDR3 is TGTGCCAGCAGCTTACCCGAAGAGGTCGAGCAGTACTTC.

Ten or more counts support this clonotype. The gene calls are TRBV7-2 and TRBJ2-1; TRBD2 agrees at 8 bases. V gave up 1 base and J gave up 7 bases; unmatched junction bases: 12. Germline CDR1 is SGHTA and CDR2 is FQGNSA. The CDR3 extends over 17 amino acids. CDR3 protein: CASSLESALAVLNEQFF. The CDR3 nucleotides read TGTGCCAGCAGCTTAGAATCTGCACTAGCGGTACTTAATGAGCAGTTCTTC.

J is TRBJ2-5 and V is TRBV28; TRBD2 might be the D (7 bases). The V gene's germline CDR1 is MDHEN and CDR2 SYDVKM. This CDR3 comprises 13 residues. V was pared by 8 bases and J by 4 bases, with 14 bases between. CDR3 DNA sequence: TGTGCCAGCCTAGGGGGGGCTGTAGAGACCCAGTACTTC. The encoded protein is CASLGGAVETQYF.

This clonotype was detected many times. The chain recombines TRBV5-1 with TRBJ2-7; 9 bases align to TRBD2. Germline V gene sequence: CDR1 SGHRS, CDR2 YFSETQ. This CDR3 comprises 16 residues. The J segment lost 4 bases and the V segment lost 0 bases, leaving 8 bases of the junction unmatched. This chain's CDR3 is CASSLAAREGLYEQYF. The CDR3 DNA is TGCGCCAGCAGCTTGGCAGCGCGGGAGGGCCTTTACGAGCAGTACTTC.

The table lists this clonotype with many counts. This CDR3 is CASSGVGVRNEQFF. The CDR3 DNA sequence: TGTGCCAGCAGTGGTGTAGGGGTCAGAAATGAGCAGTTCTTC. The chain links TRBV11-3 to TRBJ2-1, with TRBD1 as a possible D gene (5 bases). Germline V lookup: CDR1 SGHNT, CDR2 YENEEA. The V end was cut by 6 bases, the J end by 7 bases, with 16 bases between. CDR3 length equals 14 residues.

This clonotype was seen at least ten times. The chain recombines TRBV28 with TRBJ1-5, with 9 bases matching TRBD1. The V gene end was trimmed by 5 bases and the J gene end by 5 bases; junction bases not matched to a gene: 7. The CDR3 consists of 15 residues. The germline V gene encodes CDR1 MDHEN and CDR2 SYDVKM. CDR3 DNA sequence: TGTGCCAGCAGTCCCGGACAGGGGAAGTATCAGCCCCAGCATTTT. Encoded protein: CASSPGQGKYQPQHF.

This clonotype has a count of ten or more. The rearrangement joins TRBV9 to TRBJ2-3, with TRBD2 matching 13 bases. With 2 bases clipped from V and 1 base from J, the junction kept 1 base outside the gene matches. The CDR3 is made up of 16 amino acids. Germline assignment: CDR1 SGDLS and CDR2 YYNGEE. CDR3 loop: CASSVGLAGGTDTQYF. The DNA of the CDR3 is TGTGCCAGCAGCGTCGGACTAGCGGGGGGCACAGATACGCAGTATTTT.

This clonotype was counted many times. V gene TRBV5-5 combines with J gene TRBJ2-5; no clear D. Germline-derived CDR1 and CDR2 are SGHKS and YYEKEE (reference sequence). Trimming shortened V by 0 bases and J by 2 bases, and 8 bases separated the two germline ends. The CDR3 has 14 residues. CDR3 sequence: CASSLGAEQETQYF. In DNA, the CDR3 is TGTGCCAGCAGCTTGGGGGCAGAACAAGAGACCCAGTACTTC.

This clonotype appeared many times. The rearrangement uses TRBV28 and TRBJ1-2; 8 nucleotides line up with TRBD1. The germline V gene encodes CDR1 MDHEN and CDR2 SYDVKM. The V and J ends lost 8 bases and 7 bases, in that order; junction bases with no gene match: 9. CDR3 length: 13 residues. CDR3 nucleotides: TGTGCCAGCGGGCAGGGGGCTTTCGGTGGCTACACCTTC. It is translated as CASGQGAFGGYTF.

This clonotype was detected many times. The chain is built from TRBV15 and TRBJ1-2; possible D gene TRBD1, 6 bases. Trimming took off 0 bases at V and 3 bases at J, with 11 bases between the two ends. Per germline, CDR1 LNHNV and CDR2 YYDKDF (reference sequence). The CDR3 runs to 15 residues. For the CDR3, the DNA is TGTGCCACCAGCAGAGATCAGGGGAGGGACTATGGCTACACCTTC. This gives the protein CATSRDQGRDYGYTF.

The chain is built from TRBV20-1 and TRBJ2-5, with 7 bases matching TRBD1. This CDR3 spans 12 amino acids. Germline V gene data show CDR1 as DFQATT and CDR2 as SNEGSKA (reference sequence). V lost 8 bases to trimming and J lost 1 base; unmatched junction nucleotides: 4. The CDR3 nucleotides are TGCAGTATTAGGGACAGCCAAGAGACCCAGTACTTC. Protein product: CSIRDSQETQYF.

The V gene is TRBV6-1, the J gene TRBJ1-2; 8 bases align to TRBD1. Unmatched junction bases numbered 1, after V lost 6 bases and J lost 4 bases. The CDR3 extends over 12 amino acids. Germline CDR1 reads MNHNS; CDR2 reads SASEGT. The DNA of the CDR3 is TGTGCCAGCAGCGACAGGGGCTATGGCTACACCTTC. Amino acid sequence: CASSDRGYGYTF.

Ten or more counts support this clonotype. This sequence joins TRBV30 and TRBJ1-1; D remains ambiguous. The V and J ends lost 4 bases and 5 bases respectively, with 14 bases between them. Germline loops: CDR1 GTSNPN, CDR2 SVGIG (reference sequence). The CDR3 is 13 amino acids. DNA for the CDR3: TGTGCCTGGATAGGACCTATGGATACTGAAGCTTTCTTT. As protein: CAWIGPMDTEAFF. The complete variable domain, with remaining parts taken from reference TRBV30 and TRBJ1-1, reads SQTIHQWPATLVQPVGSPLSLECTVEGTSNPNLYWYRQAAGRGLQLLFYSVGIGQISSEVPQNLSASRPQDRQFILSSKKLLLSDSGFYLCAWIGPMDTEAFFGQGTRLTVV.

The J gene is TRBJ2-3, the V gene TRBV11-2, with a tentative D call TRBD2 (5 bases). V was shortened by 2 bases and J by 6 bases, with 9 bases between the two germline ends. The CDR3 runs 13 residues. Germline V gene data show CDR1 as SGHAT and CDR2 as FQNNGV. The CDR3 region has the DNA TGTGCCAGCAGCTTATCGACGGGGGATACGCAGTATTTT. This codes for CASSLSTGDTQYF.

This clonotype occurred many times. The V call is TRBV20-1, the J call TRBJ2-6; TRBD1 agrees at 8 bases. The CDR3 contains 15 residues. Unmatched junction bases numbered 3, after V lost 5 bases and J lost 0 bases. The germline CDR1 and CDR2 sequences are DFQATT and SNEGSKA (reference sequence). The CDR3 reads CSAGDRYSGANVLTF. The CDR3 region has the DNA TGCAGTGCTGGGGACAGGTACTCTGGGGCCAACGTCCTGACTTTC.

This clonotype was counted ten times or more. The genes are TRBV7-9 and TRBJ1-2; D is uncertain. V dropped 2 bases and J dropped 6 bases, with 19 bases sitting between them. Germline V gene lookup returns CDR1 SEHNR and CDR2 FQNEAQ (reference sequence). This CDR3 comprises 16 residues. DNA of the CDR3: TGTGCCAGCAGCTTATTACGAAATCGTAGGCCAGATGGCTACACCTTC. Amino acid sequence: CASSLLRNRRPDGYTF.

This clonotype was picked up many times. The chain employs TRBV7-3 and TRBJ1-1, with TRBD1 matching over 10 bases. This CDR3 has 15 amino acids. The germline V gene encodes CDR1 SGHTA and CDR2 FQGTGA. Trimming cost V 3 bases and J 4 bases; bases outside gene matches: 5. The CDR3 spells CASSLGQGIGTEAFF. DNA for the CDR3: TGTGCCAGCAGCTTGGGACAGGGGATCGGCACTGAAGCTTTCTTT. Full variable domain (rest looked up from reference TRBV7-3 and TRBJ1-1): GAGVSQTPSNKVTEKGKYVELRCDPISGHTALYWYRQSLGQGPEFLIYFQGTGAADDSGLPNDRFFAVRPEGSVSTLKIQRTERGDSAVYLCASSLGQGIGTEAFFGQGTRLTVV.

This clonotype was counted at least ten times. The rearrangement joins TRBV12-3 or TRBV12-4 to TRBJ1-2, with TRBD1 matching 7 bases. The length of the CDR3 is 15 residues. The ends lost 5 bases at V and 0 bases at J; junction bases unmatched: 6. Here the CDR3 reads CASSPNRGANYGYTF. The CDR3 nucleotides are TGTGCCAGCAGTCCCAACAGGGGAGCTAACTATGGCTACACCTTC.

CDR3 nucleotides: TGCAGTGCTAGAGGGTACGGAGTCTACGAGCAGTACTTC. Translating gives CSARGYGVYEQYF. The V gene is TRBV20-1, the J gene TRBJ2-7; D call uncertain. Germline CDR1 and CDR2: DFQATT and SNEGSKA (reference sequence). Between the trimmed V and J ends, which lost 1 base and 3 bases, there was a span of 10 bases. This CDR3 comprises 13 residues.

This clonotype was counted many times. This rearrangement joins TRBV7-9 to TRBJ1-1; no clear D. This CDR3 region has 15 residues. CDR1 and CDR2 (germline): SEHNR, FQNEAQ (reference sequence). With 2 bases removed from V and 0 bases from J, the gap between germline ends came to 10 bases. This chain's CDR3 is CASSLQAGMNTEAFF. The CDR3 coding sequence is TGTGCCAGCAGCTTACAGGCGGGCATGAACACTGAAGCTTTCTTT.

This clonotype was counted ten times or more. The chain has TRBV15 and TRBJ2-1; D gene ambiguous. The germline gives CDR1 LNHNV, CDR2 YYDKDF (reference sequence). Trimming removed 2 bases from V and 6 bases from J, with 17 bases in between. The CDR3 is 16 residues long. The CDR3 DNA follows: TGTGCCACCAGCAGAATCCCAGGAAGGTTGACCAATGAGCAGTTCTTC. It translates to CATSRIPGRLTNEQFF. Full variable domain (remainder filled in from reference TRBV15 and TRBJ2-1): DAMVIQNPRYQVTQFGKPVTLSCSQTLNHNVMYWYQQKSSQAPKLLFHYYDKDFNNEADTPDNFQSRRPNTSFCFLDIRSPGLGDTAMYLCATSRIPGRLTNEQFFGPGTRLTVL.